The 21 T cell receptor beta chains in this list originate from one sample, sequenced in a study of beta chain features in type 1 diabetes. The investigators reverse transcribed all of the isolated RNA, so they sequenced expressed TCRB transcripts. Some clones are missing from TCRdb's copy, which holds only in-frame ones; the method was immunoSEQ multiplex PCR. The profile covers about 900,000 clones, with about a sixth appearing a single time and 0.023% taken by the ten largest. The sequencing sample was made of naive CD4+ T cells from blood. Receptors were obtained from a woman younger than 35 in good health.

As regards this clone: The identical CDR3 is also encoded by other nucleotide sequences in the sample. The chain carries TRBV7-2 and TRBJ1-2; no firm D call. Trimming pared 2 bases from V and 2 bases from J, leaving 9 bases between. Germline V gene sequence: CDR1 SGHTA, CDR2 FQGNSA. This CDR3 comprises 14 residues. The CDR3 reads CASSLPGSNYGYTF. The DNA of the CDR3 is TGTGCCAGCAGCTTACCCGGCAGCAACTATGGCTACACCTTC.

V and J are TRBV7-2 and TRBJ2-4; D possibly matches TRBD1 or TRBD2 (5 bases each). Germline V gives CDR1 SGHTA, CDR2 FQGNSA. Trimming removed 4 bases at V and 2 bases at J, with 15 bases between. The CDR3 is 16 residues long. The CDR3 nucleotides are TGTGCCAGCAGCTCTCGGGACCCGGGGACCAAAAACATTCAGTACTTC. It translates to CASSSRDPGTKNIQYF.

The chain is built from TRBV19 and TRBJ2-1; possibly TRBD1 or TRBD2 for D (5 bases each). This CDR3 comprises 19 residues. Trimming removed 3 bases from V and 3 bases from J, with 24 bases in between. Germline loops: CDR1 LNHDA, CDR2 SQIVND (reference sequence). The CDR3 bases are TGTGCCAGTAGTATCTGGGCAGGGACCGGGCGGTTACGCTACAATGAGCAGTTCTTC. This encodes CASSIWAGTGRLRYNEQFF.

There are a few counts of this clone. This chain connects TRBV18 to TRBJ2-7; a weak D match, TRBD1 (5 bases). Trimming shortened V by 6 bases and J by 3 bases, and 15 bases separated the two germline ends. The CDR3 runs 14 residues. Per germline, CDR1 KGHSH and CDR2 LQKENI. CDR3 nucleotide sequence: TGTGCCAGCTCGCGCCCGTCGGACATCTACGAGCAGTACTTC. Encoded protein: CASSRPSDIYEQYF. Variable domain in full (rest from reference TRBV18 and TRBJ2-7): NAGVMQNPRHLVRRRGQEARLRCSPMKGHSHVYWYRQLPEEGLKFMVYLQKENIIDESGMPKERFSAEFPKEGPSILRIQQVVRGDSAAYFCASSRPSDIYEQYFGPGTRLTVT.

The table lists this clone with a few counts. The chain employs TRBV28 and TRBJ1-2, with TRBD1 matching over 8 bases. Germline loops: CDR1 MDHEN, CDR2 SYDVKM. The CDR3 extends over 12 amino acids. Unmatched junction bases numbered 9, after V lost 10 bases and J lost 8 bases. CDR3 amino acids: CAIIQGARGYTF. The CDR3 region has the DNA TGTGCCATCATTCAGGGGGCGCGCGGCTACACCTTC.

There are a few counts of this clone. The rearrangement links TRBV7-2 to TRBJ2-7; D remains ambiguous. CDR1 and CDR2 from the germline V gene are SGHTA and FQGNSA. V lost 2 bases and J 3 bases, leaving 8 bases between the germline ends. This CDR3 region has 13 residues. The CDR3 protein is CASSLNGLYEQYF. The CDR3 bases are TGTGCCAGCAGCTTAAACGGCCTCTACGAGCAGTACTTC.

The table lists this clone with a few counts. The CDR3 sequence is CASSLLRQGLRADTQYF. Written as DNA, the CDR3 is TGTGCCAGCAGCTTACTTCGGCAGGGCCTGCGCGCAGATACGCAGTATTTT. The V call is TRBV13, the J call TRBJ2-3; D possibly corresponds to TRBD1 (5 bases). Germline V gene data show CDR1 as PRHDT and CDR2 as FYEKMQ (reference sequence). The CDR3 covers 17 residues. V lost 2 bases and J lost 4, with 19 bases in between.

In its sample, this clone was seen a few times. This rearrangement joins TRBV18 to TRBJ2-2; D assignment may be TRBD1 or TRBD2 (5 bases each). This CDR3 is 14 amino acids long. Germline V gene sequence: CDR1 KGHSH, CDR2 LQKENI. Trimming removed 0 bases at V and 10 bases at J, with 12 bases between. Here the CDR3 DNA reads TGTGCCAGCTCACCACCGTCGACCGGGACGGAGCTGTTTTTT. Translating gives CASSPPSTGTELFF.

The chain recombines TRBV28 with TRBJ1-5, with D hard to call. The length of the CDR3 is 15 residues. Germline loops: CDR1 MDHEN, CDR2 SYDVKM. Trimming removed 3 bases from V and 4 bases from J, with 13 bases in between. The CDR3 loop reads CASSLAGRGNQPQHF. The CDR3 DNA sequence: TGTGCCAGCAGTTTGGCAGGCCGAGGAAATCAGCCCCAGCATTTT.

The sample holds a few counts of this clone. The chain combines TRBV2 with TRBJ1-5; no clear D. The CDR3 has 12 residues. Deletions cut 6 bases from V and 4 bases from J, with 7 bases between. CDR1 is SNHLY and CDR2 is FYNNEI in the germline V gene. The CDR3, as DNA: TGTGCCAGCAGCGGAGAAAATCAGCCCCAGCATTTT. Translating it yields CASSGENQPQHF.

As to this clone: The conserved closing phenylalanine or tryptophan is absent in this CDR3, likely reflecting a read error. Because the CDR3's place on the DNA is in doubt, the DNA is left out and the CDR3 is given as listed by TCRdb. Additional DNA sequences in this sample encode the identical CDR3. The CDR3 protein is CASSIDRQGSGVY. The chain recombines TRBV19 with TRBJ1-1. The CDR3 has 13 residues if both end residues are counted. The germline gives CDR1 LNHDA, CDR2 SQIVND (reference sequence).

This chain connects TRBV7-9 to TRBJ2-5; TRBD2 matches at 9 bases. Losses at the gene ends were 8 bases for V and 2 bases for J; bases not matched to a gene: 3. The length of the CDR3 is 13 residues. Germline loops: CDR1 SEHNR, CDR2 FQNEAQ (reference sequence). The CDR3 is CASGTSIQETQYF. Written as DNA, the CDR3 is TGTGCCAGCGGGACTAGCATTCAAGAGACCCAGTACTTC. The whole variable domain, filled in from reference TRBV7-9 and TRBJ2-5, reads DTGVSQNPRHKITKRGQNVTFRCDPISEHNRLYWYRQTLGQGPEFLTYFQNEAQLEKSRLLSDRFSAERPKGSFSTLEIQRTEQGDSAMYLCASGTSIQETQYFGPGTRLLVL.

This chain connects TRBV15 to TRBJ1-1; possibly TRBD1 for D (5 bases). V was cut by 5 bases and J by 0 bases, with 7 bases left in between. Germline V gene data show CDR1 as LNHNV and CDR2 as YYDKDF (reference sequence). The CDR3 spans 13 residues. The CDR3 DNA sequence: TGTGCCACCAGCGAACAGGTGAACACTGAAGCTTTCTTT. The encoded protein is CATSEQVNTEAFF. The full variable domain, in which reference TRBV15 and TRBJ1-1 provide the parts outside the CDR3, is DAMVIQNPRYQVTQFGKPVTLSCSQTLNHNVMYWYQQKSSQAPKLLFHYYDKDFNNEADTPDNFQSRRPNTSFCFLDIRSPGLGDTAMYLCATSEQVNTEAFFGQGTRLTVV.

Of note for this clone: Other DNA sequences in the same sample also yield this CDR3. The V gene is TRBV5-1, the J gene TRBJ2-2, with 10 bases lining up with TRBD2. V was pared by 1 base and J by 4 bases, with 1 base of the junction left unmatched. Germline CDR1 and CDR2: SGHRS and YFSETQ. This CDR3 comprises 15 residues. Written as DNA, the CDR3 is TGCGCCAGCAGCTTGCTAGCGGGGGCCACCGGGGAGCTGTTTTTT. This translates into CASSLLAGATGELFF.

This clone was seen a handful of times. The V and J genes are TRBV19 and TRBJ2-1; maybe TRBD1 (5 bases). CDR3 length: 12 residues. Trimming took 4 bases from V and 10 from J, leaving 11 bases between them. Germline lookup yields CDR1 LNHDA and CDR2 SQIVND (reference sequence). DNA of the CDR3: TGTGCCAGTAGTACCCGACAGAGCGAGCAGTTCTTC. Protein: CASSTRQSEQFF.

This clone was counted only a few times. V usage is TRBV29-1 and J usage is TRBJ2-2, with 8 bases aligning to TRBD1. Per germline, CDR1 SQVTM and CDR2 ANQGSEA. Trimming took 8 bases from V and 1 from J; bases not matched to a gene: 6. This CDR3 is 14 amino acids long. The CDR3 DNA reads TGCAGCTCCAGGACAGGGTGGAACACCGGGGAGCTGTTTTTT. Its protein product is CSSRTGWNTGELFF.

This clone turned up a few times. The J gene is TRBJ2-6, the V gene TRBV10-3, with D possibly matching TRBD1 (5 bases). The CDR3 runs 16 residues. V was cut by 8 bases and J by 0 bases, with 14 bases left in between. In germline, CDR1 is ENHRY, CDR2 SYGVKD. The CDR3 spells CAISVSGSSGANVLTF. The CDR3 nucleotides are TGTGCCATCTCGGTTTCAGGGTCCTCTGGGGCCAACGTCCTGACTTTC.

V is TRBV28 and J is TRBJ1-2; TRBD1 is a possible D gene (6 bases). V lost 6 bases and J lost 4, with 15 bases in between. This CDR3 is 14 amino acids long. CDR1 is MDHEN and CDR2 is SYDVKM in the germline V gene. CDR3 loop: CASRVQGRSYGYTF. The CDR3 coding sequence is TGTGCCAGCAGGGTACAGGGTAGGAGCTATGGCTACACCTTC.

The chain couples TRBV28 to TRBJ2-7, with D maybe TRBD1 (5 bases). This CDR3 spans 13 amino acids. V was pared by 6 bases and J by 2 bases, with 11 bases between. CDR1 MDHEN and CDR2 SYDVKM come from the germline V gene. The CDR3 DNA reads TGTGCCAGCAGCCCACAGGTGCCCTACGAGCAGTACTTC. This encodes CASSPQVPYEQYF.

This clone has a handful of counts. This rearrangement joins TRBV4-2 to TRBJ1-1, with a weak D call TRBD1 (6 bases). Per germline, CDR1 LGHNA and CDR2 YNFKEQ. The CDR3 contains 16 residues. Trimming removed 0 bases from V and 2 bases from J, with 13 bases in between. CDR3 loop: CASSQDRAGDNTEAFF. For the CDR3, the DNA is TGTGCCAGCAGCCAAGATAGGGCAGGGGACAACACTGAAGCTTTCTTT.

In this sample, this clone turned up a few times. The V gene is TRBV19, the J gene TRBJ2-1, with 7 positions matching TRBD2. The CDR3 contains 19 residues. J lost 3 bases, V lost 5 bases, and 19 bases had no gene match. Germline V gene lookup returns CDR1 LNHDA and CDR2 SQIVND (reference sequence). The CDR3 loop reads CASSSPKFGGGGFYNEQFF. The DNA for the CDR3 is TGTGCCAGTAGTTCCCCTAAGTTTGGCGGGGGAGGTTTCTACAATGAGCAGTTCTTC.